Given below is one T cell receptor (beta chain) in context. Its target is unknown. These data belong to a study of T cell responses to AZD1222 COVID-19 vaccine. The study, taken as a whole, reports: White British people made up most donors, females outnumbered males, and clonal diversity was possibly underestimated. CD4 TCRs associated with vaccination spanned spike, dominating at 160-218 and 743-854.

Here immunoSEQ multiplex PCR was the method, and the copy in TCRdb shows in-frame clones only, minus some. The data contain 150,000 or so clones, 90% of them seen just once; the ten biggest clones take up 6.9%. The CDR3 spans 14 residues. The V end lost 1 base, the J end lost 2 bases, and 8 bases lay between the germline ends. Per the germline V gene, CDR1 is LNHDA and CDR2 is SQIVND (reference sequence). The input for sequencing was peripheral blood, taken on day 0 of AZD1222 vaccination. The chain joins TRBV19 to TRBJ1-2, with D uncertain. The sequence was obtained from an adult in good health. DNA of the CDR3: TGTGCCAGTAGTATAGGGAATCTAAACTATGGCTACACCTTC. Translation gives CASSIGNLNYGYTF.